This record looks at one TCR beta chain sequence and its context. The V gene end was trimmed by 3 bases and the J gene end by 0 bases; junction bases not matched to a gene: 9. The CDR3 length is 20 residues. Germline-derived CDR1 and CDR2 are SGHTA and FQGTGA. This sample was taken from a study of OX40 agonist ivuxolimab in advanced cancers. Overall study: Ivuxolimab is an agonistic anti-OX40 (CD134) antibody, and patients were treated with it.

Using immunoSEQ multiplex PCR, the repertoire was profiled, and TCRdb retains in-frame clones only, with some absent. The sample includes 60,000 or so clones, roughly 89% of them seen just once. This sequence joins TRBV7-3 and TRBJ2-1, with 15 bases aligning to TRBD2. Source: CD4+ or CD8+ T cells sorted from blood, taken in a trial of the OX40 agonist ivuxolimab. This TCR was sampled from an adult with an advanced solid tumor such as melanoma, head and neck, liver or kidney cancer. The CDR3 DNA reads TGTGCCAGCAGCTTTCCGGAAGGACTAGCGGGAGGGAGCTCCTACAATGAGCAGTTCTTC. This translates into CASSFPEGLAGGSSYNEQFF.